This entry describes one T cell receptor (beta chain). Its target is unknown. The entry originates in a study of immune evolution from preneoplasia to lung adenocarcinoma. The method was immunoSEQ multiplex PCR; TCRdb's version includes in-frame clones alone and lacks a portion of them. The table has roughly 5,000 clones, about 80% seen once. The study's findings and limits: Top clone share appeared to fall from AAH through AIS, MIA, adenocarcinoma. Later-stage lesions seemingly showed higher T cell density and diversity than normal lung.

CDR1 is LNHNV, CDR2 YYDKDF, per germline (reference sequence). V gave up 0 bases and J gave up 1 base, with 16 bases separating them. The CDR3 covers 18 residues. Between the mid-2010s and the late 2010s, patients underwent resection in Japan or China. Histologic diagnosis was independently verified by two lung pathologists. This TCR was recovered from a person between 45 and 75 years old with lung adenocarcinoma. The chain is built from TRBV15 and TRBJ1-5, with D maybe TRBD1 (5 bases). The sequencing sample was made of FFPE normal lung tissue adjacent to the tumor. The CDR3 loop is CATSRDASRGLSNQPQHF. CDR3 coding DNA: TGTGCCACCAGCAGAGATGCAAGTAGGGGATTGAGCAATCAGCCCCAGCATTTT.